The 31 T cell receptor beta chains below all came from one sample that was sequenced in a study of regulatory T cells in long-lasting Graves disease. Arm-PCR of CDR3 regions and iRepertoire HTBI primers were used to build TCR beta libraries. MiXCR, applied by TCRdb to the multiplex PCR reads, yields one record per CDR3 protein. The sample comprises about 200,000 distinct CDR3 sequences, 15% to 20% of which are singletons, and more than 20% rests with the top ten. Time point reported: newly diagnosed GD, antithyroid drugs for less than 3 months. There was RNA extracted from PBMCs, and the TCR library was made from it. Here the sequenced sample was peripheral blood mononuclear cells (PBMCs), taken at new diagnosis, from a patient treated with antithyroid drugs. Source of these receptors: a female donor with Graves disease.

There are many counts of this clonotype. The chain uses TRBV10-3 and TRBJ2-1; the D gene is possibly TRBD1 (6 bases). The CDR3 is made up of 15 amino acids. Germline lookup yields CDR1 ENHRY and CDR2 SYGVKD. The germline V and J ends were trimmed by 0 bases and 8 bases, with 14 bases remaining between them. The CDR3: CAISESGQGIDEQFF. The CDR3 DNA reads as TGTGCCATCAGTGAGTCAGGCCAGGGGATCGATGAGCAGTTCTTC.

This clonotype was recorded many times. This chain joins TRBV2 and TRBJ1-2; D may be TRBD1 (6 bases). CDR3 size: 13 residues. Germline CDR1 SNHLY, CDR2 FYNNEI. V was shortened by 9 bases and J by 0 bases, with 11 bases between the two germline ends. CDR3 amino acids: CARGGGTNYGYTF. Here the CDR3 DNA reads TGTGCCAGAGGAGGGGGGACTAACTATGGCTACACCTTC.

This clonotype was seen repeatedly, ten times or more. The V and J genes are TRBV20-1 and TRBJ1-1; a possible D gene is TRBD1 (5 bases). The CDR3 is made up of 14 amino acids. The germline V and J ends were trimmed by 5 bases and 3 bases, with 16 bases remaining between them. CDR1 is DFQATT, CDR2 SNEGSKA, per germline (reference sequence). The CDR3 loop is CSALGWGIDTEAFF. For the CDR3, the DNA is TGCAGTGCTTTGGGGTGGGGGATCGACACTGAAGCTTTCTTT.

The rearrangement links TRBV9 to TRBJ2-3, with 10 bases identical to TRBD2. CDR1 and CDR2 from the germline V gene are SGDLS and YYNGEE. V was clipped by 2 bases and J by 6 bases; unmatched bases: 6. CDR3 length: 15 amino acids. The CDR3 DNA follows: TGTGCCAGCAGCGTCCTAGCGGGAGTAAGTGATACGCAGTATTTT. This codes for CASSVLAGVSDTQYF.

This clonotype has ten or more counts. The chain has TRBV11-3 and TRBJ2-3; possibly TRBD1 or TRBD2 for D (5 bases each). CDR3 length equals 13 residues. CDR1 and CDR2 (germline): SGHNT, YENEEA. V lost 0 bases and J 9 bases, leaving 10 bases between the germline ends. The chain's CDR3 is CASSLDPGRTQYF. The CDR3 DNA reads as TGTGCCAGCAGCTTAGATCCGGGACGGACGCAGTATTTT.

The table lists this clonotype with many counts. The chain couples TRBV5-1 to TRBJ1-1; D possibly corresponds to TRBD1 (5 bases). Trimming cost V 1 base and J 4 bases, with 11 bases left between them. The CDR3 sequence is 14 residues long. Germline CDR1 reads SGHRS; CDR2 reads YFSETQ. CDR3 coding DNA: TGCGCCAGCAGCTTGCTGATGAGGGGCACTGAAGCTTTCTTT. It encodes CASSLLMRGTEAFF.

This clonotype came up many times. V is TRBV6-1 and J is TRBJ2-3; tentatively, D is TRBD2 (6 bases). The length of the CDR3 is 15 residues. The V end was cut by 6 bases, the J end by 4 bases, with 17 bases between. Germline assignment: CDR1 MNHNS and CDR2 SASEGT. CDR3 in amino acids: CASSPPIGSADTQYF. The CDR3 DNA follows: TGTGCCAGCAGCCCCCCCATCGGGAGTGCAGATACGCAGTATTTT.

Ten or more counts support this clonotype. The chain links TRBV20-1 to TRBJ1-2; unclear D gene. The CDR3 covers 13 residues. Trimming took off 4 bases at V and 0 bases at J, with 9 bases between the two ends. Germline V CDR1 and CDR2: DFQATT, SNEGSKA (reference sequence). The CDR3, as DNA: TGCAGTGCTAATGGGCGGACTAACTATGGCTACACCTTC. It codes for CSANGRTNYGYTF.

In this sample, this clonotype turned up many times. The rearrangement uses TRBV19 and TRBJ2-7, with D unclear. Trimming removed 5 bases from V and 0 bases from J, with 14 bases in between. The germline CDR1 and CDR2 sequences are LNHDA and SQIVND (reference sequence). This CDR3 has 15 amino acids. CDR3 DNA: TGTGCCAGTAGTCCTGATGGGCAGATCTCCTACGAGCAGTACTTC. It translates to CASSPDGQISYEQYF.

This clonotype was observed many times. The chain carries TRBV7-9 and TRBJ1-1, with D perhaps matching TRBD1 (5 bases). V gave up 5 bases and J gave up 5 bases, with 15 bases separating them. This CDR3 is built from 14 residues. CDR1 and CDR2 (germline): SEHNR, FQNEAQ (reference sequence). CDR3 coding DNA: TGTGCCAGCAGCCCCTTGAGGGGATATACTGAAGCTTTCTTT. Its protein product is CASSPLRGYTEAFF. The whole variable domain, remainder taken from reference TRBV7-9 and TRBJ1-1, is DTGVSQNPRHKITKRGQNVTFRCDPISEHNRLYWYRQTLGQGPEFLTYFQNEAQLEKSRLLSDRFSAERPKGSFSTLEIQRTEQGDSAMYLCASSPLRGYTEAFFGQGTRLTVV.

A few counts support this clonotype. The DNA of the CDR3 is TGTGCCAGCTCTCTTGCGGGGCCCCACAATCAGCCCCAGCATTTT. This codes for CASSLAGPHNQPQHF. The chain recombines TRBV18 with TRBJ1-5; weak D call: TRBD1 (5 bases). Trimming took off 6 bases at V and 3 bases at J, with 15 bases between the two ends. Germline V gene lookup returns CDR1 KGHSH and CDR2 LQKENI. The CDR3 loop spans 15 amino acids.

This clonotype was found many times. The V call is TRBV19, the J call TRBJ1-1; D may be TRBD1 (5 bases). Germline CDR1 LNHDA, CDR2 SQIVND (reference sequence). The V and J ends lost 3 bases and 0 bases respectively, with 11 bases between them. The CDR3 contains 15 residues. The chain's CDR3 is CASSILDMMNTEAFF. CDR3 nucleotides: TGTGCCAGTAGTATTTTGGACATGATGAACACTGAAGCTTTCTTT.

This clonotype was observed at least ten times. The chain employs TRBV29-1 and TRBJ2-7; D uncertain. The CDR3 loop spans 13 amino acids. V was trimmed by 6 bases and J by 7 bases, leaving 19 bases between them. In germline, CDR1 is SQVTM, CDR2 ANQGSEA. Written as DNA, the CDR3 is TGCAGCGTCGAGAGCTCAGTTCGAGGTGAGCAGTACTTC. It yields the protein CSVESSVRGEQYF.

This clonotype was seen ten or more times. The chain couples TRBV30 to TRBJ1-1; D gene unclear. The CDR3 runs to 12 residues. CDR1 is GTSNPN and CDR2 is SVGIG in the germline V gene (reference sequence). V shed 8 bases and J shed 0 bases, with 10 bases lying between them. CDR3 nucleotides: TGTGCCCGCCTTGGAGTGAACACTGAAGCTTTCTTT. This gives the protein CARLGVNTEAFF.

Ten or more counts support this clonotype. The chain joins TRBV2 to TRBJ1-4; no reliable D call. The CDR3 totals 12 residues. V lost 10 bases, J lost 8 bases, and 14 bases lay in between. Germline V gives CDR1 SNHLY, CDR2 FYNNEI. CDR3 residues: CATALEEEKLFF. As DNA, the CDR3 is TGTGCCACCGCCTTAGAGGAGGAAAAACTGTTTTTT.

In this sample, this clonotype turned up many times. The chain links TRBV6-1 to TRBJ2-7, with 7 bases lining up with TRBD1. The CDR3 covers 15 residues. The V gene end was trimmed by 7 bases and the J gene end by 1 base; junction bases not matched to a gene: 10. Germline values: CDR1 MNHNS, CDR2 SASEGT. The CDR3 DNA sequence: TGTGCCAGCACCCCCGGCGACAGGGAGTCCTACGAGCAGTACTTC. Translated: CASTPGDRESYEQYF.

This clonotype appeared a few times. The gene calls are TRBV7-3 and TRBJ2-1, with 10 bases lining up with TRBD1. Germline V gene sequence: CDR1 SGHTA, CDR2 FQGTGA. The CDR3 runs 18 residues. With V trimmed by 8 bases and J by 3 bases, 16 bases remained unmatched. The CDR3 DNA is TGTGCCAGCGGAGGAGGGAGTTTGGGGACAGGGGTCTACAATGAGCAGTTCTTC. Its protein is CASGGGSLGTGVYNEQFF.

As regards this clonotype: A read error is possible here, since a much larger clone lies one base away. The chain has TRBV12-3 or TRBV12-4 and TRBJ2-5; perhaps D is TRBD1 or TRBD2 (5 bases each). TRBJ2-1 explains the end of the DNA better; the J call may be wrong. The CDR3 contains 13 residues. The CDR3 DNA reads TGTGCCAGCAGTGACGGGGCTTACAATGAGCAGTTCTTC. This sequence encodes CASSDGAYNEQFF.

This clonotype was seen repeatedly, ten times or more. The CDR3 loop is CATALDRGQVDTQYF. The CDR3 DNA follows: TGTGCCACCGCCCTGGACAGGGGGCAGGTAGATACGCAGTATTTT. The chain has TRBV15 and TRBJ2-3, with 11 bases that match TRBD1. The J segment lost 5 bases and the V segment lost 8 bases, leaving 9 bases of the junction unmatched. This CDR3 comprises 15 residues. The germline CDR1 and CDR2 sequences are LNHNV and YYDKDF (reference sequence).

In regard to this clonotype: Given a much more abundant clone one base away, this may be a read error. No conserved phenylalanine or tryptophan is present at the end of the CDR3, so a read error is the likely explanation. CDR3 coding DNA: TGTGCCAGCAGCCACTCTGGGGCCAACGTCCTGACTTTG. It translates to CASSHSGANVLTL. The rearrangement joins TRBV13 to TRBJ2-6; no clear D gene. CDR1 PRHDT and CDR2 FYEKMQ come from the germline V gene (reference sequence). The CDR3 loop spans 13 amino acids. The V end was cut by 5 bases, the J end by 0 bases, with 2 bases between.

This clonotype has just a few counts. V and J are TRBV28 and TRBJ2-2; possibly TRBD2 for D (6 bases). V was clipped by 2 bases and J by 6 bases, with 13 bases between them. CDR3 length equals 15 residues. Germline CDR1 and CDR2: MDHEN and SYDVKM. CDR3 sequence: CASSLGAGLAGELFF. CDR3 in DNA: TGTGCCAGCAGTTTAGGCGCGGGGCTGGCCGGGGAGCTGTTTTTT.

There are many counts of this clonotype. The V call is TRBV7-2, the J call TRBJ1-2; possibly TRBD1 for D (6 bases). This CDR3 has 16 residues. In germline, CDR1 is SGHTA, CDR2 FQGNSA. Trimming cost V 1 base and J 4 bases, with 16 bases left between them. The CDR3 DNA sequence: TGTGCCAGCAGCTTAGAACTCCGGGGGCAAGTCTATGGCTACACCTTC. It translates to CASSLELRGQVYGYTF.

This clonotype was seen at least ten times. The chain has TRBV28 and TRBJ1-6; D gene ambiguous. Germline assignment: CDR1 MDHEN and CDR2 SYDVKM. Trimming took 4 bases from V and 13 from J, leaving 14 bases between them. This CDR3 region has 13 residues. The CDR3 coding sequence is TGTGCCAGCAGTTACGGACGGCCGCCGCCCCTCCACTTT. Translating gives CASSYGRPPPLHF. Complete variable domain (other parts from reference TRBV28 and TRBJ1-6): DVKVTQSSRYLVKRTGEKVFLECVQDMDHENMFWYRQDPGLGLRLIYFSYDVKMKEKGDIPEGYSVSREKKERFSLILESASTNQTSMYLCASSYGRPPPLHFGNGTRLTVT.

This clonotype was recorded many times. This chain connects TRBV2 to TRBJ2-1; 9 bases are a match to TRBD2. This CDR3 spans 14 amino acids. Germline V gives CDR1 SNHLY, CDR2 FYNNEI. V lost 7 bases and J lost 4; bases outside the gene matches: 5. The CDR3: CASKTSGPYNEQFF. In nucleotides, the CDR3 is TGTGCCAGCAAAACTAGCGGGCCATACAATGAGCAGTTCTTC.

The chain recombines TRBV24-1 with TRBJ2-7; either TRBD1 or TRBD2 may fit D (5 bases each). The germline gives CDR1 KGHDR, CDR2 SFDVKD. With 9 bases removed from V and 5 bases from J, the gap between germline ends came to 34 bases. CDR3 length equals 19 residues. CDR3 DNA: TGTGCCACCCCCCCCCCGCGACAGAAGACTCCCCGGGGTAGGAACGAGCAGTACTTC. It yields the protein CATPPPRQKTPRGRNEQYF.

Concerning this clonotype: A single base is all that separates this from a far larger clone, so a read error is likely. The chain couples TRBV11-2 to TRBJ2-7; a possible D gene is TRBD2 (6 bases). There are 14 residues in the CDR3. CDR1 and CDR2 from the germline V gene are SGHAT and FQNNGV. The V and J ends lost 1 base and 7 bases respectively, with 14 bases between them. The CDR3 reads CASSLGTTYNEQYF. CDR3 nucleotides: TGTGCCAGCAGCTTAGGGACTACCTACAATGAGCAGTACTTC. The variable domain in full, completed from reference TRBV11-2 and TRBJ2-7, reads EAGVAQSPRYKIIEKRQSVAFWCNPISGHATLYWYQQILGQGPKLLIQFQNNGVVDDSQLPKDRFSAERLKGVDSTLKIQPAKLEDSAVYLCASSLGTTYNEQYFGPGTRLTVT.

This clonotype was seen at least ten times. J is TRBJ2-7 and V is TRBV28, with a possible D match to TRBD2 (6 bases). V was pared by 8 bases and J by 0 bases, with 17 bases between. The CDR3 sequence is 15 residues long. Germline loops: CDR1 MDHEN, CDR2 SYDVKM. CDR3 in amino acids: CASGSAGFSSYEQYF. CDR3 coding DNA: TGTGCCAGCGGGTCTGCGGGGTTTAGCTCCTACGAGCAGTACTTC.

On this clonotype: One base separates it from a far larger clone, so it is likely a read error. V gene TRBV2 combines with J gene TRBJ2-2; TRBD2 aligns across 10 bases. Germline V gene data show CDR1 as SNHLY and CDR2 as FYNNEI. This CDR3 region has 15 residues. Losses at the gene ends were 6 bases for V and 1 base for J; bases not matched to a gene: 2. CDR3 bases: TGTGCCAGCAGCGCTAGCGGGAGGAACACCGGGGAGCTGTTTTTT. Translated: CASSASGRNTGELFF.

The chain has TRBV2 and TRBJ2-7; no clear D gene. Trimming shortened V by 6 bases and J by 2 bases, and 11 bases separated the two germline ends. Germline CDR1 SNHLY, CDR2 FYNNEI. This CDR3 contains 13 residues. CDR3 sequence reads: CASSQRPAYEQYF. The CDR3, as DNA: TGTGCCAGCAGCCAACGCCCTGCCTACGAGCAGTACTTC. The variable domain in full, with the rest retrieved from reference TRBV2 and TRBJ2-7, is EPEVTQTPSHQVTQMGQEVILRCVPISNHLYFYWYRQILGQKVEFLVSFYNNEISEKSEIFDDQFSVERPDGSNFTLKIRSTKLEDSAMYFCASSQRPAYEQYFGPGTRLTVT.

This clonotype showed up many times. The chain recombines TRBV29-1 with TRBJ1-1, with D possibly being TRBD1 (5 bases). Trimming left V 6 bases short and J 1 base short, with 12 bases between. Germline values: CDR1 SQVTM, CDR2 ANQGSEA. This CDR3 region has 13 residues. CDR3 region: CSVRFRGNTEAFF. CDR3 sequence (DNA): TGCAGCGTCCGTTTTAGGGGGAACACTGAAGCTTTCTTT.

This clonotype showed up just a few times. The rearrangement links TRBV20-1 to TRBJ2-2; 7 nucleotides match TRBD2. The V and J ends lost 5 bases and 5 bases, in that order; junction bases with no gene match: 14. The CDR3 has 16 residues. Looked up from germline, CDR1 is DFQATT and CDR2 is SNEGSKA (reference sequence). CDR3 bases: TGCAGTGCTCCGGGATCGGGAGGTGGTGAGACCGGGGAGCTGTTTTTT. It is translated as CSAPGSGGGETGELFF.